This is a list of T cell receptor beta chains from one sample in a study of vaccination and CD4 T cells after COVID-19. These receptors lack a known antigen. TCRdb re-derived calls from the PCR reads in MiXCR, one entry per CDR3 protein. Among under 15,000 distinct CDR3 sequences, over 30% were seen once, and the ten largest hold about 18%. The source material was cultured CD4+ T cells from blood. These receptors came from a human donor with COVID-19. Each CDR3 is given with its conserved first and last residue. A D gene is named only where the DNA matches it firmly. For some rows the clone size is stated as once, few or many, or as a class when expanded; others skip it.

few,TRBJ1-1,TRBV27,-,CASSLTGNTEAFF,TGTGCCAGCAGTTTAACAGGGAACACTGAAGCTTTCTTT
few,TRBJ2-2,TRBV20-1,-,CSARPLVVTGELFF,TGCAGTGCTAGACCACTAGTGGTCACCGGGGAGCTGTTTTTT
once,TRBJ1-5,TRBV28,TRBD1,CASNTGGTGRDQPRHF,TGTGCCAGCAACACTGGGGGGACAGGAAGGGATCAGCCCCGGCATTTT
-,TRBJ1-3,TRBV7-8,-,CASSLPGGVFGNTIYF,TGTGCCAGCAGCTTACCTGGGGGGGTCTTTGGAAACACCATATATTTT
few,TRBJ2-7,TRBV6-1,-,CASRPVPIGVTNAQYF,TGTGCCAGCAGGCCCGTCCCGATTGGGGTAACGAATGCGCAGTACTTC
-,TRBJ1-5,TRBV6-1,TRBD1,CASRGTGVGNQPQHF,TGTGCCAGCAGGGGAACAGGGGTTGGCAATCAGCCCCAGCATTTT
few,TRBJ1-6,TRBV19,-,CASSDSGTVLYSPLHF,TGTGCCAGTAGTGACTCCGGGACGGTACTCTATTCACCCCTCCACTTT
few,TRBJ1-3,TRBV27,TRBD1,CASSTGQGFTDTIYF,TGTGCCAGCAGTACCGGACAGGGATTTACCGACACCATATATTTT
few,TRBJ1-6,TRBV6-1,-,CASKYGNSPLHF,TGTGCCAGCAAGTACGGTAATTCACCCCTCCACTTT
few,TRBJ1-6,TRBV20-1,TRBD1,CSARVRGGGEGSPLHF,TGCAGTGCTAGAGTGCGGGGAGGGGGCGAAGGTTCACCCCTCCACTTT
few,TRBJ1-6,TRBV12-3/TRBV12-4,-,CASSLVGQSQSPLHF,TGTGCCAGCAGTTTAGTCGGACAAAGCCAGTCACCCCTCCACTTT
-,TRBJ1-2,TRBV5-4,-,CASSAEGKGWGGYTF,TGTGCCAGCAGCGCAGAGGGAAAAGGGTGGGGTGGCTACACCTTC
-,TRBJ2-7,TRBV6-1,TRBD2,CASSDGGVIQYF,TGTGCCAGCAGTGATGGGGGGGTAATTCAGTACTTC
-,TRBJ1-3,TRBV20-1,-,CSLLRDSGNTIYF,TGCAGTCTCCTCCGGGACTCTGGAAACACCATATATTTT
-,TRBJ1-4,TRBV11-2,-,CASRRVGPKGEKLFF,TGTGCCAGCAGGAGGGTGGGGCCCAAGGGTGAAAAACTGTTTTTT
-,TRBJ1-5,TRBV20-1,-,CSATQRGRGNQPQHF,TGCAGTGCCACTCAGAGGGGCCGGGGCAATCAGCCCCAGCATTTT
-,TRBJ1-2,TRBV4-1,-,CASSQDPRTSPGPLGHTF,TGCGCCAGCAGCCAAGACCCTCGAACTTCTCCGGGCCCACTGGGCCACACCTTC
-,TRBJ2-6,TRBV20-1,TRBD1,CSAKNRQGNGANVLTF,TGCAGTGCTAAAAACCGACAGGGAAATGGGGCCAACGTCCTGACTTTC
-,TRBJ2-2,TRBV2,-,CASRWEAGELFF,TGTGCCAGCAGGTGGGAAGCCGGGGAGCTGTTTTTT
few,TRBJ2-3,TRBV7-2,-,CASSPPLGTQYF,TGTGCCAGCAGCCCCCCCTTGGGTACGCAGTATTTT
-,TRBJ1-1,TRBV7-9,-,CASSLKDGVEAFF,TGTGCCAGCAGCTTAAAGGATGGAGTCGAAGCTTTCTTT
few,TRBJ2-3,TRBV19,TRBD1,CASSRAGGQDTQYF,TGTGCCAGTAGTAGGGCAGGGGGACAAGATACGCAGTATTTT
once,TRBJ2-7,TRBV15,TRBD2,CTTSGGGSGREQYF,TGTACCACCAGCGGGGGCGGCTCGGGTCGCGAGCAGTACTTC
-,TRBJ2-4,TRBV20-1,TRBD1,CSAGDSGQGAKNIQYF,TGCAGTGCTGGAGATTCGGGACAGGGAGCCAAAAACATTCAGTACTTC
-,TRBJ2-7,TRBV6-5,-,CASSYSGGTYEQYF,TGTGCCAGCAGTTACTCCGGCGGGACCTACGAGCAGTACTTC
few,TRBJ1-2,TRBV2,TRBD1,CASSSGQGYGYTF,TGTGCCAGCAGTTCTGGACAGGGCTATGGCTACACCTTC
-,TRBJ2-2,TRBV20-1,TRBD1,CSANRQGAVGELFF,TGCAGTGCAAACAGACAGGGGGCCGTCGGGGAGCTGTTTTTT
-,TRBJ2-1,TRBV6-2/TRBV6-3,TRBD2,CASSYPGGVGHEQFF,TGTGCCAGCAGTTACCCGGGGGGGGTCGGGCATGAGCAGTTCTTC
few,TRBJ2-5,TRBV2,-,CASSEARQSVETQYF,TGTGCCAGCAGTGAAGCTCGACAGTCGGTGGAGACCCAGTACTTC
few,TRBJ2-3,TRBV20-1,-,CSARGGGQSDTQYF,TGCAGTGCTAGAGGTGGGGGGCAATCAGATACGCAGTATTTT
-,TRBJ2-5,TRBV20-1,-,CSARDQSTGTKETQYF,TGCAGTGCTAGAGATCAGAGCACCGGGACCAAAGAGACCCAGTACTTC
-,TRBJ2-7,TRBV7-9,-,CASSSFQGQKIYEQYF,TGTGCCAGCAGCTCGTTTCAAGGACAGAAGATCTACGAGCAGTACTTC
-,TRBJ1-3,TRBV20-1,-,CSARVGNSGNTIYF,TGCAGTGCTAGAGTGGGCAACTCTGGAAACACCATATATTTT
-,TRBJ2-7,TRBV5-1,-,CASSLSSYEQYF,TGCGCCAGCAGCTTGTCGTCCTACGAGCAGTACTTC
once,TRBJ2-3,TRBV19,TRBD1,CASNRDRDFTDTQYF,TGTGCCAGTAACCGGGACAGAGACTTCACAGATACGCAGTATTTT
-,TRBJ1-1,TRBV5-6,-,CASSPLKEPNTEAFF,TGTGCCAGCAGCCCCCTTAAGGAACCGAACACTGAAGCTTTCTTT
-,TRBJ1-4,TRBV6-5,-,CASRYDGSKSEKLFF,TGTGCCAGCAGATACGACGGCAGCAAGAGTGAAAAACTGTTTTTT
-,TRBJ2-7,TRBV7-9,-,CASSSTGTYEQYF,TGTGCCAGCAGCTCTACCGGGACTTACGAGCAGTACTTC
-,TRBJ2-3,TRBV11-2,-,CASSLSAGPMYF,TGTGCCAGCAGCTTGTCGGCAGGGCCCATGTATTTT
once,TRBJ2-7,TRBV7-8,TRBD1,CASSLARDSHTYEQYF,TGTGCCAGCAGCTTAGCTCGGGACAGTCACACCTACGAGCAGTACTTC
few,TRBJ1-1,TRBV20-1,-,CSARNQPTEAFF,TGCAGTGCTCGAAACCAACCCACTGAAGCTTTCTTT
few,TRBJ2-4,TRBV4-1,-,CASSQDLGRGGKNIQYF,TGCGCCAGCAGCCAAGATCTCGGCAGGGGAGGGAAAAACATTCAGTACTTC
-,TRBJ2-3,TRBV4-3,TRBD2,CASSWGTTSTDTQYF,TGCGCCAGCAGCTGGGGGACTACTAGCACAGATACGCAGTATTTT
few,TRBJ1-5,TRBV12-3/TRBV12-4,-,CASSPPEGNQPQHF,TGTGCCAGCAGTCCCCCGGAGGGGAATCAGCCCCAGCATTTT
-,TRBJ2-5,TRBV6-5,-,CASSYSTQETQYF,TGTGCCAGCAGTTACTCGACTCAAGAGACCCAGTACTTC
-,TRBJ1-3,TRBV6-1,-,CASSPTGPWGNTIYF,TGTGCCAGCAGTCCCACGGGACCATGGGGAAACACCATATATTTT
-,TRBJ1-3,TRBV19,-,CASTRDLGGSGNTIYF,TGTGCCAGTACTCGAGACCTGGGGGGATCTGGAAACACCATATATTTT
few,TRBJ1-6,TRBV20-1,TRBD1,CSARDDRGSPLHF,TGCAGTGCTAGAGATGACAGGGGTTCACCCCTCCACTTT
-,TRBJ1-6,TRBV18,TRBD1,CASSPMTGENSPLHF,TGTGCCAGCTCACCAATGACAGGGGAAAATTCACCCCTCCACTTT
-,TRBJ1-2,TRBV6-1,TRBD1,CASSRDRGGYTF,TGTGCCAGCAGCCGGGACAGGGGAGGCTACACCTTC